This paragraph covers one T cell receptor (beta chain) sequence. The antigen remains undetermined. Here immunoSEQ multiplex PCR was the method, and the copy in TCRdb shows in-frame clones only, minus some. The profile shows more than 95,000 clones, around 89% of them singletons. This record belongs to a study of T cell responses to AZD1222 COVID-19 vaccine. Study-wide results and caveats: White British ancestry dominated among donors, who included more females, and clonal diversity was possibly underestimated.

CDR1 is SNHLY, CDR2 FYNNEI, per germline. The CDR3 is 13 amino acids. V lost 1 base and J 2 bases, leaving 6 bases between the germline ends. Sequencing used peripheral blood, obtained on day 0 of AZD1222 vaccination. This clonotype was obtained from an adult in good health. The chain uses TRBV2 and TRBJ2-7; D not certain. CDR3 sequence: CASSEGQTYEQYF. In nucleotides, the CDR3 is TGTGCCAGCAGTGAAGGTCAGACCTACGAGCAGTACTTC.